Shown below are 32 T cell receptor beta chains from a single sample sequenced in a study of response to subunit inactivated influenza vaccine. MiXCR, applied by TCRdb to the RT-PCR reads, yields one record per CDR3 protein. The sample has roughly 520,000 distinct CDR3 sequences, 25% seen once; the top ten hold approximately 1.9%. This specimen was CD4+ T cells sorted from PBMCs, taken roughly 5 days after vaccination. These receptors came from a middle-aged man who received an inactivated influenza vaccine.

This chain links TRBV5-1 with TRBJ1-1; D gene ambiguous. The CDR3 length is 14 residues. V lost 0 bases and J 9 bases, leaving 15 bases between the germline ends. CDR1 and CDR2 (germline): SGHRS, YFSETQ. CDR3 sequence (DNA): TGCGCCAGCAGCTTGGCTCTAATAGGCGATAAAGCTTTCTTT. It encodes CASSLALIGDKAFF.

The sample holds a few counts of this clonotype. The gene calls are TRBV27 and TRBJ2-5; D remains unclear. CDR3 length equals 13 residues. V lost 3 bases, J lost 12 bases, and 17 bases lay in between. Per the germline V gene, CDR1 is MNHEY and CDR2 is SMNVEV (reference sequence). CDR3 amino acids: CASSLSGPPAKYF. For the CDR3, the DNA is TGTGCCAGCAGTTTGTCCGGCCCCCCCGCCAAGTACTTC.

This clonotype came up once. This chain connects TRBV5-1 to TRBJ2-2; 7 bases fit TRBD1. Germline CDR1 reads SGHRS; CDR2 reads YFSETQ. The CDR3 runs 16 residues. After removal of 3 bases from V and 0 bases from J, the junction contained 5 bases not matched to a gene. The CDR3 is CASSSGQLTNTGELFF. CDR3 in DNA: TGCGCCAGCAGCTCGGGACAGCTGACGAACACCGGGGAGCTGTTTTTT. Drawing the rest from reference TRBV5-1 and TRBJ2-2, the complete variable domain is KAGVTQTPRYLIKTRGQQVTLSCSPISGHRSVSWYQQTPGQGLQFLFEYFSETQRNKGNFPGRFSGRQFSNSRSEMNVSTLELGDSALYLCASSSGQLTNTGELFFGEGSRLTVL.

This clonotype appeared many times. This chain links TRBV18 with TRBJ2-3; no definite D call. The V end lost 8 bases, the J end lost 4 bases, and 7 bases lay between the germline ends. The germline gives CDR1 KGHSH, CDR2 LQKENI. The CDR3 totals 11 residues. CDR3 DNA: TGTGCCAGCCGTAGGGCAGATACGCAGTATTTT. This codes for CASRRADTQYF.

This clonotype has just a few counts. The chain combines TRBV4-2 with TRBJ2-7, with D tentatively TRBD2 (6 bases). The V gene's germline CDR1 is LGHNA and CDR2 YNFKEQ. V lost 1 base and J lost 0, with 7 bases in between. There are 14 residues in the CDR3. In nucleotides, the CDR3 is TGTGCCAGCAGCCAAGGGACTAACTCCTACGAGCAGTACTTC. It is translated as CASSQGTNSYEQYF.

This clonotype turned up a few times. The chain links TRBV5-1 to TRBJ2-2; tentatively, D is TRBD1 (5 bases). This CDR3 contains 13 residues. Germline CDR1 reads SGHRS; CDR2 reads YFSETQ. V lost 2 bases and J 6 bases, leaving 8 bases between the germline ends. CDR3 nucleotides: TGCGCCAGCAGCTTAGAGACAGCCGGGGAGCTGTTTTTT. Translated, it gives CASSLETAGELFF.

The chain couples TRBV18 to TRBJ1-4; 7 bases agree with TRBD1. Germline V gives CDR1 KGHSH, CDR2 LQKENI. The CDR3 runs to 15 residues. V was pared by 4 bases and J by 5 bases, with 7 bases of the junction left unmatched. The CDR3 reads CASSLPGQINEKLFF. The DNA of the CDR3 is TGTGCCAGCTCACTACCGGGACAGATAAATGAAAAACTGTTTTTT.

The sample holds a few counts of this clonotype. This chain connects TRBV20-1 to TRBJ1-1; D is uncertain. This CDR3 has 13 amino acids. CDR1 and CDR2 (germline): DFQATT, SNEGSKA (reference sequence). The V gene lost 8 bases and the J gene lost 1 base, with 14 bases spanning the gap. This chain's CDR3 is CSKRFGPNTEAFF. CDR3 coding DNA: TGCAGTAAGCGCTTCGGTCCGAACACTGAAGCTTTCTTT.

This chain connects TRBV10-3 to TRBJ1-4, with 11 nucleotides matching TRBD1. After removal of 10 bases from V and 0 bases from J, the junction contained 4 bases not matched to a gene. This CDR3 region has 15 residues. Germline assignment: CDR1 ENHRY and CDR2 SYGVKD. The CDR3 region has the DNA TGTGCCACCGGGGACAGGGGGGCAACTAATGAAAAACTGTTTTTT. Translation: CATGDRGATNEKLFF.

This sequence joins TRBV5-6 and TRBJ2-2; no clear D. The V gene's germline CDR1 is SGHDT and CDR2 YYEEEE. The CDR3 extends over 16 amino acids. The V end was cut by 0 bases, the J end by 3 bases, with 12 bases between. The CDR3 DNA is TGTGCCAGCAGCTTGGGACATCCTTGGGACACCGGGGAGCTGTTTTTT. This codes for CASSLGHPWDTGELFF.

The gene calls are TRBV7-2 and TRBJ1-6; D is ambiguous. V lost 0 bases to trimming and J lost 15 bases, with 12 bases between them. CDR1 SGHTA and CDR2 FQGNSA come from the germline V gene. The CDR3 length is 13 residues. The CDR3 DNA sequence: TGTGCCAGCAGCTTAGCGGGAGGACGGCTCCTCCACTTT. Translating it yields CASSLAGGRLLHF.

In its sample, this clonotype was seen a few times. The gene calls are TRBV14 and TRBJ2-1, with 8 positions matching TRBD1. V dropped 0 bases and J dropped 8; count of bases not matched to a gene: 9. CDR3 length: 16 amino acids. The V gene's germline CDR1 is SGHDN and CDR2 FVKESK. CDR3 DNA sequence: TGTGCCAGCAGCCAAGATTGGCAGGGGGCAGGACATGAGCAGTTCTTC. Its protein product is CASSQDWQGAGHEQFF.

The chain employs TRBV9 and TRBJ2-3; no definite D call. CDR3 length equals 12 residues. CDR1 and CDR2 (germline): SGDLS, YYNGEE. Trimming removed 3 bases at V and 2 bases at J, with 4 bases between. The CDR3, as DNA: TGTGCCAGCAGCGGATACACAGATACGCAGTATTTT. Its protein product is CASSGYTDTQYF.

Concerning this clonotype itself: At one end the junction does not follow the germline gene, possibly because of a read error. The chain couples TRBV7-2 to TRBJ2-1; TRBD1 matches 9 bases. The CDR3 covers 12 residues. Germline CDR1 SGHTA, CDR2 FQGNSA. The CDR3 here is CASSSLGQGQDF. As DNA, the CDR3 is TGTGCCAGCAGCTCCCTTGGACAGGGGCAGGACTTC.

The chain couples TRBV7-8 to TRBJ2-7, with D unresolved. There are 11 residues in the CDR3. Trimming stripped 5 bases from V and 5 bases from J, with 7 bases between. Germline CDR1 SGHVS, CDR2 FQNEAQ. Here the CDR3 reads CASSPDHEQYF. The CDR3 DNA reads TGTGCCAGCAGCCCCGACCACGAGCAGTACTTC.

This clonotype was observed many times. J is TRBJ2-1 and V is TRBV6-1; D ambiguous. Trimming took 10 bases from V and 0 from J, leaving 16 bases between them. The CDR3 length is 15 residues. Per the germline V gene, CDR1 is MNHNS and CDR2 is SASEGT. The CDR3 region has the DNA TGTGCCAACAGCCTCGGCCCGAGCTCCTACAATGAGCAGTTCTTC. It translates to CANSLGPSSYNEQFF.

This clonotype was detected only a few times. V gene TRBV6-5 combines with J gene TRBJ2-7, with 8 bases fitting TRBD2. CDR3 size: 17 residues. CDR1 is MNHEY and CDR2 is SVGAGI in the germline V gene. After removal of 2 bases from V and 0 bases from J, the junction contained 9 bases not matched to a gene. CDR3 sequence (DNA): TGTGCCAGCAGTTACGCCTCGGGCGGGGGGAGCTCCTACGAGCAGTACTTC. It translates to CASSYASGGGSSYEQYF.

This clonotype was counted only a few times. J is TRBJ2-3 and V is TRBV10-3; D might be TRBD1 or TRBD2, each matching 6 bases. The CDR3 consists of 14 residues. CDR1 and CDR2 (germline): ENHRY, SYGVKD. Trimming shortened V by 8 bases and J by 0 bases, and 12 bases separated the two germline ends. For the CDR3, the DNA is TGTGCCATCGCGCCGGGGGCTAGCACAGATACGCAGTATTTT. As protein: CAIAPGASTDTQYF.

This clonotype was recorded a few times. This sequence joins TRBV28 and TRBJ2-2, with D perhaps matching TRBD1 (6 bases). The CDR3 covers 14 residues. Germline V CDR1 and CDR2: MDHEN, SYDVKM. Trimming took 6 bases from V and 7 from J, leaving 15 bases between them. The CDR3 spells CASSIGTLNGELFF. The DNA of the CDR3 is TGTGCCAGCAGCATCGGGACACTCAACGGGGAGCTGTTTTTT.

The chain links TRBV20-1 to TRBJ2-7; 9 nucleotides agree with TRBD1. The CDR3 sequence is 14 residues long. Per the germline V gene, CDR1 is DFQATT and CDR2 is SNEGSKA (reference sequence). The V gene end was trimmed by 3 bases and the J gene end by 3 bases; junction bases not matched to a gene: 6. Here the CDR3 DNA reads TGCAGTGCTAGTGGACAGGGGAAGGACTACGAGCAGTACTTC. It is translated as CSASGQGKDYEQYF.

Turning to this clonotype: A much larger clone lies a single base off, so this may be a read error. The gene calls are TRBV11-2 and TRBJ2-3, with 7 nucleotides matching TRBD2. Trimming at V came to 0 bases and at J to 12 bases, leaving 6 bases not matched to a gene. The CDR3 contains 13 residues. CDR1 is SGHAT and CDR2 is FQNNGV in the germline V gene. Written as DNA, the CDR3 is TGTGCCAGCAGCTTAGATACTAGCGTGAAACAGTATTTT. Its translation is CASSLDTSVKQYF. Complete variable domain (other parts from reference TRBV11-2 and TRBJ2-3): EAGVAQSPRYKIIEKRQSVAFWCNPISGHATLYWYQQILGQGPKLLIQFQNNGVVDDSQLPKDRFSAERLKGVDSTLKIQPAKLEDSAVYLCASSLDTSVKQYFGPGTRLTVL.

As to this clonotype: At one end the junction does not follow the germline gene, possibly because of a read error. CDR3 nucleotide sequence: TGCGCCAGCAGCTTGGACAGCCCTCGCACAGATACGCAGTCTTTT. It specifies CASSLDSPRTDTQSF. The rearrangement joins TRBV5-1 to TRBJ2-3, with D uncertain. There are 15 residues in the CDR3. Germline values: CDR1 SGHRS, CDR2 YFSETQ.

The gene calls are TRBV20-1 and TRBJ2-2; D uncertain. The CDR3 loop spans 13 amino acids. Deletions cut 2 bases from V and 7 bases from J, with 11 bases between. Germline loops: CDR1 DFQATT, CDR2 SNEGSKA (reference sequence). CDR3: CSARKTVRGELFF. The CDR3 DNA reads TGCAGTGCTAGAAAGACTGTCCGCGGGGAGCTGTTTTTT.

This clonotype was detected many times. The gene calls are TRBV30 and TRBJ2-1; TRBD1 agrees at 7 bases. Trimming cost V 6 bases and J 3 bases; bases outside gene matches: 8. This CDR3 has 14 residues. CDR1 and CDR2 (germline): GTSNPN, SVGIG (reference sequence). Here the CDR3 reads CACRRGGRYNEQFF. In DNA form, the CDR3 reads TGTGCCTGTCGCCGAGGGGGCCGCTACAATGAGCAGTTCTTC.

In its sample, this clonotype was seen a few times. The chain has TRBV20-1 and TRBJ1-2, with a tentative D call TRBD1 (5 bases). V gave up 6 bases and J gave up 11 bases, with 13 bases separating them. Germline V lookup: CDR1 DFQATT, CDR2 SNEGSKA (reference sequence). CDR3 length equals 10 residues. In DNA, the CDR3 is TGCAGTGCGGGGGATGTTATTTACACCTTC. Translating it yields CSAGDVIYTF.

This clonotype was seen more than once but under ten times. The CDR3 coding sequence is TGTGCCAGCACCAACCCCCAGGGTACCTACGAGCAGTACTTC. Its translation: CASTNPQGTYEQYF. The chain is built from TRBV11-2 and TRBJ2-7; the D gene is possibly TRBD1 (5 bases). Germline V gene data show CDR1 as SGHAT and CDR2 as FQNNGV. V shed 7 bases and J shed 2 bases, with 15 bases lying between them. This CDR3 spans 14 amino acids.

The CDR3 DNA reads TGCAGCGTTGAGTTGGGGTACGAGCAGTACTTC. Translating gives CSVELGYEQYF. The rearrangement links TRBV29-1 to TRBJ2-7; D not certain. The CDR3 loop spans 11 amino acids. Between the trimmed V and J ends, which lost 3 bases and 4 bases, there was a span of 7 bases. Germline lookup yields CDR1 SQVTM and CDR2 ANQGSEA.

The J gene is TRBJ2-7, the V gene TRBV20-1; D uncertain. Germline assignment: CDR1 DFQATT and CDR2 SNEGSKA (reference sequence). V lost 7 bases and J lost 3, with 10 bases in between. CDR3 size: 11 residues. CDR3 loop: CSGYTGYEQYF. The CDR3 DNA reads as TGCAGTGGGTACACTGGCTACGAGCAGTACTTC.

The V gene is TRBV20-1, the J gene TRBJ1-5; 9 bases are a match to TRBD1. Germline CDR1 and CDR2: DFQATT and SNEGSKA (reference sequence). Trimming took 6 bases from V and 6 from J; bases not matched to a gene: 3. The CDR3 length is 12 residues. CDR3 nucleotides: TGCAGTGCAGACAGGGGGATTCAGCCCCAGCATTTT. Encoded protein: CSADRGIQPQHF.

This clonotype was detected only a few times. V is TRBV5-6 and J is TRBJ2-3; no clear D. This CDR3 contains 15 residues. Germline-derived CDR1 and CDR2 are SGHDT and YYEEEE. V shed 1 base and J shed 4 bases, with 13 bases lying between them. CDR3 residues: CASSLNQVVPDTQYF. The DNA of the CDR3 is TGTGCCAGCAGCTTGAATCAGGTAGTCCCAGATACGCAGTATTTT.

Details on this clonotype: It may be a read error: a sequence one base away is much more abundant. The chain is built from TRBV4-1 and TRBJ2-3, with 10 bases matching TRBD1. After removal of 1 base from V and 4 bases from J, the junction contained 2 bases not matched to a gene. The CDR3 runs 15 residues. The germline CDR1 and CDR2 sequences are MGHRA and YSYEKL. In DNA, the CDR3 is TGCGCCAGCAGCCAAGGACAGGGGGCCCCAGATACGCAGTATTTT. It yields the protein CASSQGQGAPDTQYF.

The CDR3 DNA reads TGTGCCAGCAGCTTGCAGAATAGCAATCAGCCCCAGCATTTT. This gives the protein CASSLQNSNQPQHF. The chain uses TRBV7-8 and TRBJ1-5; D gene uncertain. The V end lost 3 bases, the J end lost 0 bases, and 6 bases lay between the germline ends. Germline V lookup: CDR1 SGHVS, CDR2 FQNEAQ. This CDR3 has 14 residues. Using reference TRBV7-8 and TRBJ1-5 for the parts outside the CDR3, the full variable domain is GAGVSQSPRYKVAKRGQDVALRCDPISGHVSLFWYQQALGQGPEFLTYFQNEAQLDKSGLPSDRFFAERPEGSVSTLKIQRTQQEDSAVYLCASSLQNSNQPQHFGDGTRLSIL.